This TCR beta chain originates from a study of shared clonotypes between healthy human individuals (dated by TCRdb to 2019 to 2021). Regarding the complete study: The cohort comprised a couple of women and three men aged 18 to 49 years. To estimate repertoire size and how much clonotype sharing occurs between individuals, the study deeply sequenced the blood TCR repertoires of several healthy adults. Between about 0.94 and 10 billion PBMCs per donor were obtained by leukapheresis. For each donor, three plates each were used for CD4 naive and CD4 memory, two plates were used for CD8 naive, and one plate was used for CD8 memory. Libraries were prepared and TCR repertoires were sequenced by different laboratories using diverse techniques, in order to increase sequencing depth and limit assay-specific biases.

For CDR1 and CDR2, the germline V gene lists KGHSH and LQKENI. Its CDR3 holds 13 amino acids, cysteine through phenylalanine. Just CDR3 DNA is preserved here, 39 bases in frame from base 1. Deletion took 3 bases off V and 15 bases off J, with a span of 18 bases between the germline ends. TCR CDR3 regions were amplified from genomic DNA by multiplex PCR using the deep immunoSEQ assay. Genomic DNA extracted from each cell subset was distributed evenly over all wells of several immunoSEQ 96-well plates, and each plate served as one replicate. For sorted subsets, roughly 190 ng of genomic DNA, equivalent to 30,000 or so T cell genomes, went into each replicate PCR. Purified libraries were measured with a Qubit 3.0 fluorometer, size-checked on a Bioanalyzer 2100, and measured again with the KAPA Library Quantification kit. Every immunoSEQ 96-well plate was sequenced on a dedicated single-read 150-cycle Illumina NextSeq 550 flow cell. Turning to the authors' computational methods: The immunoSEQ output contained only junctional sequences without quality scores, so filtering could not match that applied to full-length reads. To assign V/J genes and CDR3, sequences were annotated using PyIR, a Python wrapper for IgBLAST v1.9, with IMGT germline references. Any read was removed if the V/J assignment was weak (E-value above 1e-6), the CDR3 was missing, or the read contained stop codons, out-of-frame junctions, or ambiguous translated residues. V3J clonotypes were defined by identical inferred V gene, J gene, and CDR3 amino acid sequence. Percentage overlap between repertoires was calculated by dividing the number of shared unique clonotypes by the size of the smaller repertoire. Three approaches were used to assess repertoire richness: RTK rarefaction, the Chao1 estimator, and Recon v2.1 estimates of unobserved clonotypes. For all TCRbeta clonotypes obtained by the gDNA method from a few donors, generation probabilities were computed with OLGA. TCRdb stores this immuneACCESS table with in-frame sequences only. Part of the clones is absent; in the studies checked, under half of the shortfall reflects unresolved V genes, and no reason is known for the rest. V, J and clone size were drawn from that table, and D and trimming were deduced from the DNA. This sample has about a million clones in its table, and around 77% of those were observed once. The ten largest account for roughly 0.9% of the sample.

Results and caveats for the whole study, not just this receptor: Rarefaction of sorted-subset datasets indicated incomplete sequencing despite the large sequencing depth. Estimated clonotype richness was generally larger for naive than for memory subsets. When a handful of donors were compared, the shared fraction of clonotypes was around 5% for naive CD4, around 3.5% for naive CD8, 2% to 2.5% for memory CD4, and approximately 0.4% for memory CD8. Pairwise subsampling indicated that sequencing depth was expected to affect the degree of clonotype sharing among donors. Because the study included a small number of donors, the genetic and exposure-history diversity represented was limited. Sampling was restricted to blood, and TCR repertoires in tissues likely differ from the TCR repertoires found in blood. Clonotypes shared by all four sorted-subset donors showed higher generation probabilities than non-shared clonotypes.

The donors were healthy, HIV-negative adults with no recently reported acute infections or vaccinations. Only Caucasian adults living in Nashville, Tennessee, USA were represented among the donors. CD4+ T cells were enriched through magnetic negative selection, after which naive cells were positively selected on CD45RA and the remaining negative fraction served as the memory subset. Blood was obtained by leukapheresis, after which PBMCs were separated by Ficoll-Histopaque density gradient centrifugation and cryopreserved in liquid nitrogen vapor phase. Purity and quantity of every magnetically sorted T cell population were checked by analytical flow cytometry. Genomic DNA was isolated from each sorted fraction and quantified by UV absorbance on a Nanodrop 2000c. With regard to this clone: No cognate antigen has been identified for it. One base away there is no much larger clone; base qualities are not given.

Sample: memory CD4+ T cells from PBMCs. The cell subset or site label on this specimen signifies: CD45RA-negative fraction. This receptor was obtained from a man aged 18-30 years in good health. Some clones in this sample may be carry-over from other donors' samples. The V gene is TRBV18 and the J gene is TRBJ2-1; the D gene is possibly TRBD2, with 5 bases matching. The DNA sequence is TGTGCCAGCTCACCGCAGTCGGACTCCCCTTGGTTCTTC. This codes for CASSPQSDSPWFF.